This TCR beta chain was retrieved from a study of human thymus T cells (dated by TCRdb to 2018 to 2021). Regarding the complete study: The study used eight infant thymus samples plus four related peripheral blood samples to characterize TCR alpha and beta repertoires. Donor ages ranging from 7 to 244 days were recorded, and over 5 male and a couple of female infants were included in the cohort.

Germline trimming: 2 bases from V, 2 bases from J; junction bases outside gene matches: 8. CDR1 and CDR2, per the germline V gene, are SGHRS and YFSETQ. Taken from cysteine to phenylalanine, the CDR3 has 16 residues. Of the read, only the CDR3 DNA is kept; its 48 bases are in frame from base 1. Overall study results and their limits: On average, thymus samples gave about 810,000 unique TCRB clonotypes, whereas blood samples gave around 84,000. V and J gene segment usage appeared biased in both thymic and peripheral blood repertoires.

The donors were immunologically healthy infants in Finland who had open corrective cardiac surgery for congenital heart defects. During surgery, a small roughly 0.5-1 mL aliquot of peripheral blood was collected from four of the eight donors. For blood samples, genomic DNA was extracted from all available leukocytes instead of from a fixed number of cells. Erythrocytes were removed from blood with ACK lysis buffer, and the leukocytes were stored as pellets at -70 °C. A QIAsymphony instrument was used to extract genomic DNA from the frozen cell pellets. The immunoSEQ multiplex PCR assay was used to amplify the TCRB and TCRAD loci from a standardized quantity of quality-controlled genomic DNA. The amplicons spanned the V(D)J region and were long enough to cover the CDR3 and allow V and J genes to be identified. The commercial immunoSEQ service was used to sequence amplicons on an Illumina platform. Per the source publication's procedure: Corrections for primer bias and sequencing errors followed previously described methods, while TCRAD and TCRB definitions were based on the IMGT database. Repertoires were analysed with immunoSEQ Analyzer 3.0 and VDJTools, covering basic statistics, V/J segment usage, diversity estimates, rarefaction and pairwise overlap. To estimate diversity, the Chao1, ChaoE, Efron-Thisted, Shannon and inverse Simpson indices were applied, and diversity was also estimated on datasets down-sampled to the smallest sample. Repertoire overlap was assessed by strict matching of CDR3 nucleotide sequence, V gene and J gene, and clustering was done by Jaccard-based multidimensional scaling. In TCRdb, the immuneACCESS table is reduced to in-frame sequences with V and J assigned. These tables do not hold every clone; where another copy was compared, an unresolved V gene accounts for under half, and the others remain unexplained. From that table come the V and J calls and clone size; the DNA was used to work out D and trimming. The sample yields roughly 54,000 clones; over 85% were counted once. The top ten hold almost 6% of the sample.

In regard to this clone: No antigen is known for it. No clone much larger than this one lies a single base away; base qualities are absent.

The sequencing sample was made of blood. The chain is assembled from TRBV5-1 and TRBJ2-7, with 9 middle bases fitting TRBD1. The receptor's source is a boy in the first two years of life with a congenital heart defect but otherwise immunologically healthy. The nucleotides read TGCGCCAGCAGCTTTCCCCGACAGGGGGGGACCTACGAGCAGTACTTC. The resulting protein is CASSFPRQGGTYEQYF.